Below, 26 T cell receptor beta chains from the same sample are listed, as sequenced in a study of T cell repertoires in cytomegalovirus infection (dated by TCRdb to between 2018 and 2021). Sequencing relied on an Illumina HiSeq 1500. TCRdb reworked the public reads: Q25 trimming with fastp, MiXCR clone assembly, productive beta chains retained. Duplicate CDR3 protein sequences are folded into a single record with the most common DNA and genes. A total of about 300,000 distinct CDR3 sequences appear in this sample, about 9.1% of them only once. Over 2.5% of the sample lies in the top ten. The sequencing input was PBMCs. These receptors originate from a human donor in good health (CMV status not recorded). Some clones in this sample may be carry-over from other donors' samples.

This clonotype was seen ten or more times. The chain joins TRBV18 to TRBJ2-7, with D perhaps being TRBD1 or TRBD2 (5 bases each). This CDR3 has 17 amino acids. Per germline, CDR1 KGHSH and CDR2 LQKENI. V lost 1 base and J 0 bases, leaving 16 bases between the germline ends. The CDR3 nucleotides are TGTGCCAGCTCACCACTCACGGGGCAGGATCGCTCCTACGAGCAGTACTTC. Its protein product is CASSPLTGQDRSYEQYF.

This clonotype was seen more than once but under ten times. The chain couples TRBV20-1 to TRBJ2-1; 9 bases are a match to TRBD1. The CDR3 sequence is 16 residues long. The V and J ends lost 6 bases and 4 bases, in that order; junction bases with no gene match: 13. Germline-derived CDR1 and CDR2 are DFQATT and SNEGSKA (reference sequence). CDR3 DNA: TGCAGTGCGCGATCCCCTGGACAGGGGCAATACAATGAGCAGTTCTTC. It yields the protein CSARSPGQGQYNEQFF.

V is TRBV19 and J is TRBJ1-2; TRBD1 might be the D (6 bases). The CDR3 has 14 residues. The germline V and J ends were trimmed by 7 bases and 2 bases, with 14 bases remaining between them. Germline values: CDR1 LNHDA, CDR2 SQIVND (reference sequence). CDR3 loop: CASNSDRRNYGYTF. The CDR3 DNA reads TGTGCCAGTAATTCCGACAGGAGGAACTATGGCTACACCTTC.

The gene calls are TRBV20-1 and TRBJ2-2, with D tentatively TRBD1 or TRBD2 (6 bases each). The germline V gene has CDR1 DFQATT and CDR2 SNEGSKA (reference sequence). The CDR3 has 13 residues. CDR3 sequence: CGGREGNTGELFF. The CDR3 nucleotides are TGCGGGGGGCGCGAGGGGAACACCGGGGAGCTGTTTTTT.

The chain combines TRBV10-3 with TRBJ2-7; TRBD1 aligns across 7 bases. The ends lost 6 bases at V and 2 bases at J; junction bases unmatched: 4. This CDR3 region has 13 residues. CDR1 is ENHRY, CDR2 SYGVKD, per germline. The CDR3 sequence: CAISSGQAYEQYV. In DNA, the CDR3 is TGTGCCATCAGCTCCGGACAGGCCTACGAGCAGTACGTC.

This clonotype was picked up many times. The rearrangement uses TRBV7-2 and TRBJ2-3, with 7 bases aligning to TRBD2. V was clipped by 5 bases and J by 0 bases; unmatched bases: 8. The CDR3 runs to 16 residues. Germline lookup yields CDR1 SGHTA and CDR2 FQGNSA. The CDR3 DNA reads as TGTGCCAGCAGCCAAGACTCTAGCGGAAGCACAGATACGCAGTATTTT. Translation gives CASSQDSSGSTDTQYF.

The V and J genes are TRBV6-2 or TRBV6-3 and TRBJ2-6, with D perhaps assigned TRBD1 or TRBD2 (5 bases each). CDR1 is MNHEY and CDR2 is SVGEGT in the germline V gene. Trimming removed 2 bases from V and 0 bases from J, with 17 bases in between. This CDR3 comprises 19 residues. The CDR3 reads CASSYSRDPSNSGANVLTF. CDR3 DNA sequence: TGTGCCAGCAGTTACAGCCGGGACCCGAGCAACTCTGGGGCCAACGTCCTGACTTTC.

The sample holds many counts of this clonotype. As DNA, the CDR3 is TGCAGCGTTGAGGACCGGGGACATCCGCCCCCTTCCTACGAGCAGTACGTC. Amino acid sequence: CSVEDRGHPPPSYEQYV. The chain combines TRBV29-1 with TRBJ2-7; D is perhaps TRBD1 (6 bases). The CDR3 is 17 residues long. Deletions cut 3 bases from V and 1 base from J, with 22 bases between. CDR1 SQVTM and CDR2 ANQGSEA come from the germline V gene.

This clonotype was observed at least ten times. V gene TRBV6-2 or TRBV6-3 combines with J gene TRBJ2-3; no reliable D call. CDR3 size: 14 residues. Germline V gene data show CDR1 as MNHEY and CDR2 as SVGEGT. Trimming shortened V by 0 bases and J by 0 bases, and 4 bases separated the two germline ends. Here the CDR3 DNA reads TGTGCCAGCAGTTACTCTGACAGCACAGATACGCAGTATTTT. Residues: CASSYSDSTDTQYF.

This clonotype showed up many times. This chain joins TRBV28 and TRBJ2-1, with TRBD2 matching over 12 bases. Germline V gene lookup returns CDR1 MDHEN and CDR2 SYDVKM. This CDR3 is 17 amino acids long. V was clipped by 1 base and J by 4 bases; unmatched bases: 5. CDR3 DNA: TGTGCCAGCAGTTTATCTGCGGGGACTAGCGGGTACAATGAGCAGTTCTTC. The encoded protein is CASSLSAGTSGYNEQFF. The full variable domain, with the rest looked up from reference TRBV28 and TRBJ2-1, is DVKVTQSSRYLVKRTGEKVFLECVQDMDHENMFWYRQDPGLGLRLIYFSYDVKMKEKGDIPEGYSVSREKKERFSLILESASTNQTSMYLCASSLSAGTSGYNEQFFGPGTRLTVL.

This clonotype occurred many times. V is TRBV20-1 and J is TRBJ1-4; perhaps TRBD1 as D (6 bases). The ends were cut back, 2 bases at V and 1 base at J, with 14 bases in the middle. Germline assignment: CDR1 DFQATT and CDR2 SNEGSKA (reference sequence). The CDR3 consists of 16 residues. The DNA of the CDR3 is TGCAGTGCTAGAACCGGGGGGCTGGGAACTAATGAAAAACTGTTTTTT. Amino acids: CSARTGGLGTNEKLFF.

This clonotype was seen ten or more times. The chain is built from TRBV29-1 and TRBJ2-3; D possibly uses TRBD1 or TRBD2 (6 bases each). The CDR3 contains 14 residues. Germline CDR1 SQVTM, CDR2 ANQGSEA. V was shortened by 3 bases and J by 1 base, with 11 bases between the two germline ends. The CDR3 nucleotides read TGCAGCGTTGAGAGGGGGGTTGGCACAGATACGCAGTATTTT. This codes for CSVERGVGTDTQYF.

This clonotype was counted ten times or more. The chain links TRBV12-3 or TRBV12-4 to TRBJ1-5, with D tentatively TRBD1 (5 bases). The CDR3 runs 14 residues. V shed 7 bases and J shed 4 bases, with 14 bases lying between them. This chain's CDR3 is CASNGATSNQPQHF. The CDR3 coding sequence is TGTGCCAGCAATGGGGCCACAAGTAATCAGCCCCAGCATTTT.

This clonotype was observed many times. The chain has TRBV7-9 and TRBJ1-1, with TRBD1 matching 9 bases. This CDR3 region has 17 residues. V lost 6 bases to trimming and J lost 2 bases; unmatched junction nucleotides: 13. Germline assignment: CDR1 SEHNR and CDR2 FQNEAQ (reference sequence). In DNA, the CDR3 is TGTGCCAGCAGTTCCTCGGGGACAGGGTTCGGTAACACTGAAGCTTTCTTT. This sequence encodes CASSSSGTGFGNTEAFF.

The chain is built from TRBV29-1 and TRBJ2-2; maybe TRBD1 (6 bases). The V end lost 3 bases, the J end lost 4 bases, and 12 bases lay between the germline ends. This CDR3 region has 14 residues. Per germline, CDR1 SQVTM and CDR2 ANQGSEA. The CDR3 DNA is TGCAGCGTTGAGGCAGGGGAGCGCACCGGGGAGCTGTTTTTT. Amino acids: CSVEAGERTGELFF.

This clonotype occurred many times. The gene calls are TRBV7-8 and TRBJ1-4, with D perhaps TRBD1 (5 bases). Germline loops: CDR1 SGHVS, CDR2 FQNEAQ. The V end lost 4 bases, the J end lost 2 bases, and 14 bases lay between the germline ends. The CDR3 sequence is 16 residues long. The CDR3 nucleotides read TGTGCCAGCAGCTCCCCCCGACAGTTGACTAATGAAAAACTGTTTTTT. This gives the protein CASSSPRQLTNEKLFF.

This clonotype was seen at least ten times. The chain couples TRBV4-2 to TRBJ2-5; 9 bases line up with TRBD2. The CDR3 consists of 16 residues. Germline V gene data show CDR1 as LGHNA and CDR2 as YNFKEQ. Trimming cost V 0 bases and J 2 bases; bases outside gene matches: 4. The CDR3 here is CASSQEAGGDQETQYF. The DNA of the CDR3 is TGTGCCAGCAGCCAAGAGGCGGGGGGGGATCAAGAGACCCAGTACTTC.

This clonotype has ten or more counts. The V and J genes are TRBV7-2 and TRBJ2-1; 7 bases are a match to TRBD2. Germline V gene data show CDR1 as SGHTA and CDR2 as FQGNSA. The CDR3 is 14 amino acids. Trimming cost V 1 base and J 6 bases; bases outside gene matches: 3. CDR3 protein: CASSLDAGVNEQFF. The CDR3 bases are TGTGCCAGCAGCTTAGACGCGGGGGTCAATGAGCAGTTCTTC.

Ten or more counts support this clonotype. The chain carries TRBV7-9 and TRBJ2-7, with D maybe TRBD1 (6 bases). There are 15 residues in the CDR3. The germline V and J ends were trimmed by 4 bases and 4 bases, with 17 bases remaining between them. Germline assignment: CDR1 SEHNR and CDR2 FQNEAQ (reference sequence). CDR3: CASSWPQGGGYEQYF. The CDR3 DNA is TGTGCCAGCAGCTGGCCACAGGGTGGTGGGTACGAGCAGTACTTC.

On this clonotype itself: Compared with germline, one end of the junction differs, possibly owing to a read error. This chain connects TRBV6-5 to TRBJ2-4, with a possible D match to TRBD2 (5 bases). The length of the CDR3 is 15 residues. CDR1 and CDR2 from the germline V gene are MNHEY and SVGAGI. The CDR3 spells CASSYFGDTKTIQYF. CDR3 DNA sequence: TGTGCCAGCAGTTATTTCGGGGATACCAAAACCATTCAGTACTTC.

The sample holds many counts of this clonotype. The V and J genes are TRBV28 and TRBJ2-5; 7 nucleotides align to TRBD1. Per germline, CDR1 MDHEN and CDR2 SYDVKM. This CDR3 has 13 amino acids. The V and J ends lost 6 bases and 2 bases, in that order; junction bases with no gene match: 3. The CDR3 region is CASRPDRQETQYF. The CDR3 DNA is TGTGCCAGCAGACCGGACAGGCAAGAGACCCAGTACTTC. Drawing the rest from reference TRBV28 and TRBJ2-5, the complete variable domain is DVKVTQSSRYLVKRTGEKVFLECVQDMDHENMFWYRQDPGLGLRLIYFSYDVKMKEKGDIPEGYSVSREKKERFSLILESASTNQTSMYLCASRPDRQETQYFGPGTRLLVL.

Ten or more counts support this clonotype. The chain combines TRBV2 with TRBJ1-5; the D gene is possibly TRBD1 (6 bases). V was pared by 1 base and J by 7 bases, with 11 bases between. The CDR3 runs 14 residues. Germline lookup yields CDR1 SNHLY and CDR2 FYNNEI. The CDR3 loop is CASSEGTGRQPQHF. In nucleotides, the CDR3 is TGTGCCAGCAGTGAAGGAACAGGGCGGCAGCCCCAGCATTTT.

There are many counts of this clonotype. The chain couples TRBV6-6 to TRBJ2-2; the D is unclear. V lost 7 bases and J lost 0, with 9 bases in between. Germline CDR1 and CDR2: MNHNY and SVGAGI (reference sequence). The CDR3 sequence is 14 residues long. CDR3 loop: CASTDNPNTGELFF. In DNA form, the CDR3 reads TGTGCCAGCACTGACAACCCGAACACCGGGGAGCTGTTTTTT.

At least ten counts were recorded for this clonotype. J is TRBJ1-5 and V is TRBV2; tentatively, D is TRBD1 (5 bases). The CDR3 length is 13 residues. Germline CDR1 reads SNHLY; CDR2 reads FYNNEI. Trimming stripped 3 bases from V and 9 bases from J, with 12 bases between. CDR3 DNA sequence: TGTGCCAGCAGTGATGGCCCTAGGGGGCCCCAGCATTTT. As protein: CASSDGPRGPQHF.

As for this clonotype: A read error may explain this, as a much larger clone is one base away. The chain carries TRBV7-9 and TRBJ1-5; D not certain. The CDR3 totals 15 residues. Deletions cut 5 bases from V and 0 bases from J, with 11 bases between. Germline-derived CDR1 and CDR2 are SEHNR and FQNEAQ (reference sequence). The DNA for the CDR3 is TGTGCCAGCAGCCCTTGTACAGATAGCAATCAGCCCCAGCATTTT. Translation: CASSPCTDSNQPQHF.

This clonotype was observed at least ten times. The rearrangement joins TRBV7-2 to TRBJ2-3, with TRBD2 matching over 8 bases. The CDR3 length is 17 residues. The germline V gene has CDR1 SGHTA and CDR2 FQGNSA. V shed 5 bases, J shed 3 bases, and the junction held 13 bases outside the gene matches. CDR3 region: CASSKTGGAIQTDTQYF. CDR3 DNA sequence: TGTGCCAGCAGCAAGACCGGGGGGGCGATCCAAACAGATACGCAGTATTTT.